A selection of T cell receptor beta chains follows, all from one sample in a study of cytomegalovirus exposure and HLA in healthy donors. Clones were sequenced by immunoSEQ multiplex PCR, and TCRdb holds only the in-frame ones, with some missing. In total, the table holds under 100,000 clones. Sequencing input: PBMCs. The receptor set was obtained from a woman aged 25 to 39 in good health and CMV-seronegative. CDR3s include the opening cysteine and the closing phenylalanine or tryptophan. The order of the fields is CDR3 DNA, CDR3 protein, D gene, J gene, V gene, CDR3 length. A D gene is named only where the DNA matches it firmly.

TGTGCCAGCTCACCAGGGCTGACTAACTATGGCTACACCTTC	CASSPGLTNYGYTF	-	TRBJ1-2	TRBV18	14
TGTGCCAGCAGCTTGCCCCTAGCGGGAGGGGTTCAGACGCAGTATTTT	CASSLPLAGGVQTQYF	TRBD2	TRBJ2-3	TRBV5-8	16
TGCGCCAGCAGCTTCGCGGTCTCTGGGGCCAACGTCCTGACTTTC	CASSFAVSGANVLTF	-	TRBJ2-6	TRBV5-1	15
TGTGCCAGCAGCGTAGGACAGGCCCCAGAGACCCAGTACTTC	CASSVGQAPETQYF	-	TRBJ2-5	TRBV9	14
TGTGCCAGCAGCCCCACTAGCGGGGGGTCCTCGGAGCTGTTTTTT	CASSPTSGGSSELFF	TRBD2	TRBJ2-2	TRBV7-3	15
TGTGCCAGCAGCTTAGTTATATACAATGAGCAGTTCTTC	CASSLVIYNEQFF	-	TRBJ2-1	TRBV13	13
TGCGCCAGCAGCTTGGGGGTAGCGGGGGGCACAGATACGCAGTATTTT	CASSLGVAGGTDTQYF	TRBD2	TRBJ2-3	TRBV5-1	16
TGTGCCAGCAGTTATACAGGGGGCGGAACTGAAGCTTTCTTT	CASSYTGGGTEAFF	TRBD1	TRBJ1-1	TRBV6-1	14
TGTGCCTGGAGTCAGGGATTCAACCGTGAGCAGTACTTC	CAWSQGFNREQYF	-	TRBJ2-7	TRBV30	13
TGTGCCAGCAGCTTACGAGGGGGTCATTCACCCCTCCACTTT	CASSLRGGHSPLHF	-	TRBJ1-6	TRBV7-9	14
TGCGCCAGCAGCCAAGAAGAGGGCTTCAGCAATGAGCAGTTCTTC	CASSQEEGFSNEQFF	-	TRBJ2-1	TRBV4-1	15
TGTGCCAGCACACTCAGGGACAGTTCCTACGAGCAGTACTTC	CASTLRDSSYEQYF	TRBD1	TRBJ2-7	TRBV6-1	14
TGCGCCAGCAGCTTGGCCTCAGGGGCTCGGGTCACTGAAGCTTTCTTT	CASSLASGARVTEAFF	-	TRBJ1-1	TRBV5-1	16
TGTGCCAGCTTCACGGGAGATGAGCAGTTCTTC	CASFTGDEQFF	-	TRBJ2-1	TRBV28	11
TGTGCCACCAGCAGAGATAGGGGGTCACCCCTCCACTTT	CATSRDRGSPLHF	-	TRBJ1-6	TRBV15	13
TGTGCCATCAGAGCGGGGGGTTTTGACAATGAGCAGTTCTTC	CAIRAGGFDNEQFF	TRBD2	TRBJ2-1	TRBV10-3	14
TGTGCCAGCAGGCGAACGACAGGACTGAACACTGAAGCTTTCTTT	CASRRTTGLNTEAFF	-	TRBJ1-1	TRBV27	15
TGCGCCAGCAGTGCTACTAGCGGGGGGAGGGGCGAGCAGTACTTC	CASSATSGGRGEQYF	TRBD2	TRBJ2-7	TRBV10-2	15
TGTGCCAGCGGTAAACCGGGACAGGGGAACACTGAAGCTTTCTTT	CASGKPGQGNTEAFF	TRBD1	TRBJ1-1	TRBV7-9	15
TGTGCCAGCCACGGACAGGGGGCAGATCAGCCCCAGCATTTT	CASHGQGADQPQHF	TRBD1	TRBJ1-5	TRBV18	14
TGTGCCAGCAGCGTTGGGACTAGCGGACAAGAGACCCAGTACTTC	CASSVGTSGQETQYF	TRBD2	TRBJ2-5	TRBV9	15
TGTGCCAGCAGTTTATTGGACAGACATCAGCCCCAGCATTTT	CASSLLDRHQPQHF	-	TRBJ1-5	TRBV28	14
TGTGCCAGCAGTTTCTCGGGGGATGAAAAACTGTTTTTT	CASSFSGDEKLFF	-	TRBJ1-4	TRBV28	13
TGTGCCAGTAGTAACAGGGGGCTCGGGCAGCCCCAGCATTTT	CASSNRGLGQPQHF	TRBD1	TRBJ1-5	TRBV19	14
TGCAGCGTTTCCGAGGGAGAGAAGAACACTGAAGCTTTCTTT	CSVSEGEKNTEAFF	-	TRBJ1-1	TRBV29-1	14
TGTGCCAGTAGTACCTCGGCGGGGCGGGATGAAAAACTGTTTTTT	CASSTSAGRDEKLFF	-	TRBJ1-4	TRBV19	15
TGTGCCATCAGTGAGTCGACTCGGGCTAGCGGGAGGCGAAATGAGCAGTTCTTC	CAISESTRASGRRNEQFF	TRBD2	TRBJ2-1	TRBV10-3	18
TGCGCCAGCAGCTCCTGGACAGGAGGCACCGGGGAGCTGTTTTTT	CASSSWTGGTGELFF	TRBD1	TRBJ2-2	TRBV5-1	15
TGTGCCAGCAGCTTAGAGGGCAGCTATGGCTACACCTTC	CASSLEGSYGYTF	-	TRBJ1-2	TRBV11-2	13
TGTGCCAGCAGCTATCCGGGACTAGCGGGGGCCCAAGGGGAGCAGTTCTTC	CASSYPGLAGAQGEQFF	TRBD2	TRBJ2-1	TRBV7-3	17
TGTGCCAGCAGCCGTGGGCCGGATTATAGCAATCAGCCCCAGCATTTT	CASSRGPDYSNQPQHF	-	TRBJ1-5	TRBV5-4	16
TGTGCCAGCAATTTACAGGGGAACTATGGCTACACCTTC	CASNLQGNYGYTF	TRBD1	TRBJ1-2	TRBV28	13
TGTGCCAGCAGCTTAACTCGAGGGGGCCACGACGAGCAGTACTTC	CASSLTRGGHDEQYF	TRBD1	TRBJ2-7	TRBV7-3	15
TGTGCCAGCACCCTAAGCGGGACTTACAATGAGCAGTTCTTC	CASTLSGTYNEQFF	TRBD2	TRBJ2-1	TRBV27	14
TGTGCCAGTAAGGCTCGGCAGGGGGTATGGTATTCACCCCTCCACTTT	CASKARQGVWYSPLHF	TRBD1	TRBJ1-6	TRBV19	16
TGTGCCACCAGCAGACAGGGACAGGGAACCTACGAGCAGTACTTC	CATSRQGQGTYEQYF	TRBD1	TRBJ2-7	TRBV15	15
TGCGCCAGCAGCCAAGGGGGGACAGCAGGAAACACCATATATTTT	CASSQGGTAGNTIYF	TRBD1	TRBJ1-3	TRBV4-1	15
TGTGCCAGCAGCGTAGGTATAGGGACTAGCACAGATACGCAGTATTTT	CASSVGIGTSTDTQYF	-	TRBJ2-3	TRBV9	16
TGCAGCGTTGCCCAACTAGCGGGAGTTACCGGGGAGTTGTTTTTT	CSVAQLAGVTGELFF	TRBD2	TRBJ2-2	TRBV29-1	15
TGTGCCAGCACCCCGCGGGGAGCCGCTAACTATGGCTACACCTTC	CASTPRGAANYGYTF	-	TRBJ1-2	TRBV6-1	15
TGTGCCAGCAGCTTGGACAGGGAAACTCAGCCCCAGCATTTT	CASSLDRETQPQHF	-	TRBJ1-5	TRBV5-8	14
TGCGCCAGCAGCTCGACTCCCGGGGGGGGGTACAATGAGCAGTTCTTC	CASSSTPGGGYNEQFF	TRBD2	TRBJ2-1	TRBV5-1	16
TGTGCCAGCAGCTTAACACAGGGGGCAAATGATGGCTACACCTTC	CASSLTQGANDGYTF	TRBD1	TRBJ1-2	TRBV7-9	15
TGTGCCAGCAGGAAACCGGGACAGGGCTACGAGCAGTACTTC	CASRKPGQGYEQYF	TRBD1	TRBJ2-7	TRBV6-5	14
TGTGCCAGTCGAGACTACGAGCAGTACTTC	CASRDYEQYF	-	TRBJ2-7	TRBV6-6	10